Presented here are 10 T cell receptor beta chains from one specimen sequenced in a study of early T cells in non-severe SARS-CoV-2 infection. Using its own MiXCR run on the 5' RACE reads, TCRdb lists one record per CDR3 protein. Among about 83,000 distinct CDR3 sequences listed, under 11% were seen once. The specimen was whole blood, collected at baseline. The receptor source for this set is an adult who was a healthcare worker with PCR-confirmed SARS-CoV-2 infection or an uninfected control (not recorded which).

This clonotype showed up many times. V and J are TRBV27 and TRBJ1-1; 8 nucleotides align to TRBD1. Trimming cost V 4 bases and J 0 bases; bases outside gene matches: 7. Germline V gives CDR1 MNHEY, CDR2 SMNVEV (reference sequence). The CDR3 runs 16 residues. CDR3 sequence (DNA): TGTGCCAGCAGTTCCGGACAGGGAGGGATGAACACTGAAGCTTTCTTT. This encodes CASSSGQGGMNTEAFF.

This clonotype was seen only a few times. The chain is built from TRBV20-1 and TRBJ2-1, with 12 bases lining up with TRBD2. J lost 1 base, V lost 5 bases, and 15 bases had no gene match. The CDR3 totals 19 residues. Germline CDR1 and CDR2: DFQATT and SNEGSKA (reference sequence). CDR3 amino acids: CSASKRLAGGPLSYNEQFF. The DNA of the CDR3 is TGCAGTGCTTCTAAGAGGCTAGCGGGAGGGCCTTTATCCTACAATGAGCAGTTCTTC.

This clonotype has at least ten counts. This rearrangement joins TRBV7-9 to TRBJ1-1, with D perhaps matching TRBD1 (6 bases). The CDR3 consists of 16 residues. Germline V CDR1 and CDR2: SEHNR, FQNEAQ (reference sequence). The V end lost 7 bases, the J end lost 4 bases, and 22 bases lay between the germline ends. The CDR3 nucleotides read TGTGCCAGCACCTCCCGGGACATTCGGCGTGGCACTGAAGCTTTCTTT. Its protein is CASTSRDIRRGTEAFF.

This clonotype was counted many times. The chain uses TRBV28 and TRBJ2-1; TRBD2 aligns across 10 bases. The V segment lost 8 bases and the J segment 1 base; nucleotides outside the gene matches: 8. CDR1 and CDR2 (germline): MDHEN, SYDVKM. The CDR3 is 16 amino acids. CDR3 sequence reads: CASPPSGSGSYNEQFF. The CDR3 DNA follows: TGTGCCAGCCCCCCTAGCGGGAGTGGGTCCTACAATGAGCAGTTCTTC.

The genes are TRBV30 and TRBJ2-1; TRBD1 matches 10 bases. From germline, CDR1 is GTSNPN and CDR2 SVGIG (reference sequence). This CDR3 region has 17 residues. The J segment lost 8 bases and the V segment lost 2 bases, leaving 15 bases of the junction unmatched. The CDR3 loop is CAWSSNTGTGVIDEQFF. Written as DNA, the CDR3 is TGTGCCTGGAGTTCCAACACCGGGACAGGGGTAATCGATGAGCAGTTCTTC.

The chain links TRBV10-2 to TRBJ2-7, with D tentatively TRBD1 (5 bases). CDR1 is WSHSY, CDR2 SAAADI, per germline. This CDR3 contains 13 residues. V was trimmed by 4 bases and J by 4 bases, leaving 11 bases between them. The CDR3 reads CASSVDTAYEQYF. Here the CDR3 DNA reads TGCGCCAGCAGTGTGGACACCGCTTACGAGCAGTACTTC.

The chain has TRBV21-1 and TRBJ1-6. TRBV21-1 is shown as a pseudogene. The CDR3 covers 14 residues. This chain's CDR3 is CASSKEVHNSPLHF. The DNA for the CDR3 is TGTGCCAGCAGCAAAGAGGTCCATAATTCACCCCTCCACTTT.

This clonotype was recorded a few times. V usage is TRBV20-1 and J usage is TRBJ2-1, with D perhaps matching TRBD2 (6 bases). The CDR3 sequence is 14 residues long. Germline assignment: CDR1 DFQATT and CDR2 SNEGSKA (reference sequence). CDR3 loop: CGVDGGDSYNEQFF. The CDR3 nucleotides read TGCGGCGTAGATGGCGGGGACTCCTACAATGAGCAGTTCTTC.

This chain links TRBV6-5 with TRBJ2-1, with a possible D match to TRBD2 (6 bases). CDR3 length equals 15 residues. The V end lost 4 bases, the J end lost 8 bases, and 18 bases lay between the germline ends. Germline values: CDR1 MNHEY, CDR2 SVGAGI. CDR3 sequence reads: CASSFTGAPSDEQFF. The CDR3, as DNA: TGTGCCAGCAGTTTTACGGGAGCACCCTCGGATGAGCAGTTCTTC.

V usage is TRBV2 and J usage is TRBJ2-1, with D perhaps assigned TRBD1 or TRBD2 (5 bases each). The CDR3 runs 19 residues. The germline V and J ends were trimmed by 9 bases and 0 bases, with 27 bases remaining between them. Germline V gene lookup returns CDR1 SNHLY and CDR2 FYNNEI. This CDR3 reads CASTHADIWGYRSYNEQFF. The CDR3 DNA sequence: TGTGCCAGTACTCACGCGGATATTTGGGGGTATCGCTCCTACAATGAGCAGTTCTTC.